This T cell receptor (beta chain) was captured by sequencing in a study of blood T cell repertoires in COVID-19. Study overall: Samples representing acute and convalescent COVID-19 were sourced from the United States, Italy and Spain. T cells, B-cell-depleted T cells, or PBMCs supplied cDNA or gDNA.

In the study's own analysis: The assay estimated nucleated cells by amplifying reference gene primers. Method: immunoSEQ multiplex PCR; TCRdb's copy keeps in-frame clones and lacks some. The V and J calls and clone size were taken over from that table, and D and trimming were inferred from the DNA. The sample carries about 36,000 clones, about 82% recorded once. This clone showed up just a few times. Trimming took 4 bases from V and 2 from J; bases not matched to a gene: 5. CDR3 length equals 15 residues. Germline loops: CDR1 SGHDT, CDR2 YYEEEE. Sample: peripheral blood. The rearrangement uses TRBV5-6 and TRBJ2-3; 9 bases are shared with TRBD1. The receptor's source is a human donor in a cohort sampled during active COVID-19. CDR3 in amino acids: CASSPGTGHTDTQYF. In nucleotides, the CDR3 is TGTGCCAGCAGCCCCGGGACAGGGCACACAGATACGCAGTATTTT.